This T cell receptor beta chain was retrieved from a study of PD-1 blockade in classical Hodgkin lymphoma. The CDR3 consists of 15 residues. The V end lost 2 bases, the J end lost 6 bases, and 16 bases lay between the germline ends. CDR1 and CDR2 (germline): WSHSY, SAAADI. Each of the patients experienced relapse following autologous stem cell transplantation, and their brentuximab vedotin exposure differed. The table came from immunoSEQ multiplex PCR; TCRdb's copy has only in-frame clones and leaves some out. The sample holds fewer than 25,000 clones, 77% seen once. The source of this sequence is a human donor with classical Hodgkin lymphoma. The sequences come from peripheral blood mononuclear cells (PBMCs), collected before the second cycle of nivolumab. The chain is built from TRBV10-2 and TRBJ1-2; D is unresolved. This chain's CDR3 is CASSEAAGISDGYTF. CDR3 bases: TGCGCCAGCAGTGAGGCAGCGGGCATTTCGGATGGCTACACCTTC.